The clone carrying this T cell receptor beta chain has a count of ten or more. Its antigen remains unknown. Patients sequenced had flow cytometry evidence of CD8+CD57+ cell expansion. There was no therapy given to any patient before the blood sampling took place. The data originate from a study of CD8+CD57+ T cells in acquired aplastic anemia. Study-wide context: DNA recovered from sorted CD4+ and CD8+ cells had a mean of approximately 3.5 ug.

It was genomic DNA that served as the template for profiling TCR beta VDJ and CDR3. TCRdb fed the reads into MiXCR, producing one record per CDR3 protein. This repertoire shows roughly 180,000 distinct CDR3 sequences, around 50% found once; its top ten account for over 10%. Study-level points and caveats: Patients and controls were found to share 25 to 35 CD8+ CDR3 sequences. Statistical testing detected no significant gap in CD8+ Simpson's diversity between patients and controls.

This receptor was taken from a human donor with aplastic anemia. Sequences were obtained from sorted CD4+, CD8+, or CD8+CD57+ T cells (not recorded which) from PBMCs.

CDR3 residues: CASSYSRQGSEAFF. CDR3 DNA sequence: TGTGCCAGCAGTTACTCGAGGCAGGGAAGTGAAGCTTTCTTT. This chain links TRBV6-5 with TRBJ1-1, with D possibly TRBD1 on 5 matching bases. From germline, CDR1 is MNHEY and CDR2 SVGAGI. The V gene lost 0 bases and the J gene lost 7 bases, with 12 bases spanning the gap. The CDR3 has 14 residues.